This T cell receptor (beta chain) was recovered during a study of blood T cells in healthy people across ages. Germline CDR1 MNHEY, CDR2 SMNVEV (reference sequence). V gave up 6 bases and J gave up 0 bases, with 15 bases separating them. The CDR3 runs to 16 residues. This clonotype was observed once. Primed by a sample-barcoded 5' primer and a J-beta primer mix, a second PCR proceeded for about 7 to 11 cycles. TCRdb recomputed calls from the 5' RACE reads with MiXCR, one row per CDR3 protein. The sample shows about 1.4 million distinct CDR3 sequences, almost 60% of them seen only once. This rearrangement joins TRBV27 to TRBJ1-5, with no clear D. Sequencing was carried out using blood. This clonotype was sampled from a man between 18 and 35 years old in good health. Written as DNA, the CDR3 is TGTGCCAGCAGACCCTCCCCCGGGATTAGCAATCAGCCCCAGCATTTT. Translated, it gives CASRPSPGISNQPQHF.